The clone carrying this TCR beta chain showed up just a few times. Profiled with immunoSEQ multiplex PCR; TCRdb holds only in-frame clones, not every one. The sample holds about 99,000 clones, approximately 51% seen once. Germline CDR1 is MDHEN and CDR2 is SYDVKM. The CDR3 sequence is 15 residues long. V trimming: 1 base; J trimming: 7 bases; junction bases outside the gene matches: 9. The data originate from a study of shared clonotypes between healthy human individuals. V gene TRBV28 combines with J gene TRBJ1-2, with TRBD1 matching over 7 bases. The sample comprised PBMCs. The receptor was derived from a woman in her forties in good health. Some clones in this sample may be carry-over from other donors' samples. DNA for the CDR3: TGTGCCAGCAGTTTATCAACCTACAGGGGAAGTGGCTACACCTTC. It translates to CASSLSTYRGSGYTF.